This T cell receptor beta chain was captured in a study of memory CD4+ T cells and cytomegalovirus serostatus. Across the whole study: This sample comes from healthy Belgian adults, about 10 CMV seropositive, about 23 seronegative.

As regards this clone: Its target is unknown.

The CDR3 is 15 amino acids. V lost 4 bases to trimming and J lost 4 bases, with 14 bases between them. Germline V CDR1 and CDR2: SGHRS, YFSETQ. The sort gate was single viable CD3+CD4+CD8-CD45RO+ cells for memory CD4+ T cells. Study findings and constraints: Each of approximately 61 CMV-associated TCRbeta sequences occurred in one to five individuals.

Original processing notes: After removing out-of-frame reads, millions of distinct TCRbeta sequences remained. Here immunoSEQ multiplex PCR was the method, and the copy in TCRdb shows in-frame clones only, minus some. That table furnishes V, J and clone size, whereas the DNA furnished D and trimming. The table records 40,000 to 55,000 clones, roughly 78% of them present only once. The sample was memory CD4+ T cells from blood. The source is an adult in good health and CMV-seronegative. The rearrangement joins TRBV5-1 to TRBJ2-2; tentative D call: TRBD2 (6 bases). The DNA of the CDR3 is TGCGCCAGCAGCCCGACTAGTTGGCTCACCGGGGAGCTGTTTTTT. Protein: CASSPTSWLTGELFF.